This T cell receptor beta chain was documented in a study of cytomegalovirus exposure and HLA in healthy donors. Regarding the study as a whole: Previously analyzed data showed that most TCR beta V segments were productive at a frequency of about 90% or about 30%. Several of the most significant clusters were apparently associated with common viral pathogens in a later analysis.

Both 60 Vbeta primers and 13 Jbeta primers went into the PCR. How the authors handled the data: The authors later counted 65 million to 80 million unique TCR beta chains, some 9.9 million of them shared. Libraries were prepared by immunoSEQ multiplex PCR; TCRdb keeps only in-frame clonotypes and omits some of them. V, J and clone size are taken as reported in that table, and D and trimming were inferred from the DNA itself. The sample has about 200,000 clones, 82% seen once. Turning to this clone: Its matching antigen is unknown.

Input material: PBMCs. The receptor was derived from a woman aged 35 to 49 in good health and CMV-seronegative.

The CDR3 nucleotides read TGTGCCAGCAGCCTATTTAGCGGGAGTGCCGGGGAGCTGTTTTTT. Translation gives CASSLFSGSAGELFF. This rearrangement joins TRBV7-9 to TRBJ2-2; the match to TRBD2 covers 9 bases. Losses at the gene ends were 5 bases for V and 6 bases for J; bases not matched to a gene: 7. Germline-derived CDR1 and CDR2 are SEHNR and FQNEAQ (reference sequence). This CDR3 comprises 15 residues.